These 2 T cell receptor beta chains share one sample of origin, sequenced in a study of OX40 agonist ivuxolimab in advanced cancers. Generated by immunoSEQ multiplex PCR, the TCRdb table keeps only in-frame clones and is missing some. The profile covers just under 65,000 clones, with 84% appearing a single time and over 7.5% taken by the ten largest. Here the sequenced sample was CD4+ or CD8+ T cells sorted from blood, taken in a trial of the OX40 agonist ivuxolimab. These receptors were collected from an adult with an advanced solid tumor such as melanoma, head and neck, liver or kidney cancer.

By share, this clone counts as medium-sized. The same CDR3 arises from other DNA sequences in this sample as well. The chain carries TRBV7-2 and TRBJ1-2; tentatively, D is TRBD1 (6 bases). The CDR3 consists of 13 residues. CDR1 is SGHTA, CDR2 FQGNSA, per germline. V lost 5 bases and J 6 bases, leaving 13 bases between the germline ends. The CDR3 sequence is CASSPRTGNGYTF. DNA of the CDR3: TGTGCCAGCAGCCCCAGAACAGGGAATGGCTACACCTTC.

The chain employs TRBV25-1 and TRBJ1-4; 7 nucleotides match TRBD1. V lost 3 bases to trimming and J lost 7 bases; unmatched junction nucleotides: 11. Germline-derived CDR1 and CDR2 are MGHDK and SYGVNS. This CDR3 comprises 16 residues. The CDR3 DNA reads TGTGCCAGCAGTGATACCCGGAACAGGGGAAGTGAAAAACTGTTTTTT. Its translation: CASSDTRNRGSEKLFF.